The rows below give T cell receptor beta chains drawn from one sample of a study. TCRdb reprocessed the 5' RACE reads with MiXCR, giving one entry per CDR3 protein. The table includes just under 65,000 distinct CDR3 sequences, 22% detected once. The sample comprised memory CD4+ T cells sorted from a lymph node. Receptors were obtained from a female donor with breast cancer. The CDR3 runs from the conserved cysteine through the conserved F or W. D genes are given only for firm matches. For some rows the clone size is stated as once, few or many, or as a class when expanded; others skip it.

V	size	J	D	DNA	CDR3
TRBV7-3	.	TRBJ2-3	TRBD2	TGTGCCAGCAGCTTACGAGCGGGGGGTGTGGGAGATACGCAGTATTTT	CASSLRAGGVGDTQYF
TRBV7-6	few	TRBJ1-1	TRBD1	TGTGCCAGCAGCTTGATGGGGACAGGGAATAAAAGGAACACTGAAGCTTTCTTT	CASSLMGTGNKRNTEAFF
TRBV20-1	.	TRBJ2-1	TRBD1	TGCAGTGCACCGGAGACAGGGGACATTTACAATGAGCAGTTCTTC	CSAPETGDIYNEQFF
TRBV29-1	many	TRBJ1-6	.	TGCAGCGTTGGTGAGGGAGGGAATTCACCCCTCCACTTT	CSVGEGGNSPLHF
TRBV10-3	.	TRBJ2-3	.	TGTGCCATCAGTCAGGACACAGATACGCAGTATTTT	CAISQDTDTQYF
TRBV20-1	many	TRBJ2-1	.	TGCAGTGCTAGCATAACTCTCGGGGGGCTCAACAATGAGCAGTTCTTC	CSASITLGGLNNEQFF
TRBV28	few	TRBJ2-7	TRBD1	TGTGCCAGCAGTGCTTACAGGGGCGAGCAGTACTTC	CASSAYRGEQYF
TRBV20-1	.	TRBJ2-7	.	TGCGGCGCCCCCGCCACCGGGACACATCCTTCCTACGAGCAGTACTTC	CGAPATGTHPSYEQYF
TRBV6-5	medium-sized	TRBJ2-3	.	TGTGCCAGCAGGAAGGGAGATACGCAGTATTTT	CASRKGDTQYF
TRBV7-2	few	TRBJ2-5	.	TGTGCCAGCAGACTAGGGGTAGAGGAGGAGACCCAGTACTTC	CASRLGVEEETQYF
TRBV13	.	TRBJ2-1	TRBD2	TGTGCCAGCAGCCGGACTAGCAATGAGCAGCTCTTC	CASSRTSNEQLF
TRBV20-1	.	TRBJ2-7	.	TGCAGTGCTCCTGCTGGCGGGGTACTACGCGAGCAGTACTTC	CSAPAGGVLREQYF
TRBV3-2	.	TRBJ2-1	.	.	CASSQDAGGRYPCYEQFF
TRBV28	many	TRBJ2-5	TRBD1	TGTGCCAGCAGTCGTCGACAGGGTCGGCAAGAGACCCAGTACTTC	CASSRRQGRQETQYF
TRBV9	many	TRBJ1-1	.	TGTGCCAGCAGCCGGCGGATGAACACTGAAGCTTTCTTT	CASSRRMNTEAFF
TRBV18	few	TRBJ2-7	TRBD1	TGTGCCAGCTCACCATCGACAGGGTGGTACGAGCAGTACTTC	CASSPSTGWYEQYF
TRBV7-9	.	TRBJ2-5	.	TGTGCCAGCAGCTCCCCTCGGGGCCTCCGAGAGACCCAGTACTTC	CASSSPRGLRETQYF
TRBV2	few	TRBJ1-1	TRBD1	TGTGCCAGCAGTCCGCGGGGGAGCGGACAGGGTCGGAACACTGAAGCTTTCTTT	CASSPRGSGQGRNTEAFF
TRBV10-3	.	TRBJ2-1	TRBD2	TGTGCCATCAGTGAGGGGGACTTGGCGGGGGGTGAGCAGTTCTTC	CAISEGDLAGGEQFF
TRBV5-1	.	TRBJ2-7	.	TGCGCCAGCAGCTTGTGGGCAGACAGTAGCGAGCAGTACTTC	CASSLWADSSEQYF
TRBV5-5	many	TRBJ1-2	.	TGTGCCAGCAGCTTACAGGGAGAGGGCTACACCTTC	CASSLQGEGYTF
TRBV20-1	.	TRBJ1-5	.	TGCAGTGCTAGAGTCAGATCGGCGGATCAGCCCCAGCATTTT	CSARVRSADQPQHF
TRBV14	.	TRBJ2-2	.	TGTGCCAGCAGCCCGATGGGGGCCGGGGCCGGGGAGCTGTTTTTT	CASSPMGAGAGELFF
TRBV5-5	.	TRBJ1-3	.	TGTCACCAGCGGGGGGGCAGGACCTCTGGAAACACCATATATTTT	CHQRGGRTSGNTIYF
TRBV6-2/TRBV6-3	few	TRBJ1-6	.	TGTGCCAGCAGTTACTCGACAGAGAATTCACCCCTCCACTTT	CASSYSTENSPLHF
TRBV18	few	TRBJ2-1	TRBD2	TGTGCCAGCTCTCCCCGTTTCGGGGGTAGCGGGGGATCTAGCTCCTACAATGAGCAGTTCTTC	CASSPRFGGSGGSSSYNEQFF
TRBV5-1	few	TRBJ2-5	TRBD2	TGCGCCAGCAGCTTGGTAGCGGGGCTAGCAGAGACCCAGTACTTC	CASSLVAGLAETQYF
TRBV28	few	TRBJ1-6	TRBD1	TGTGCCAGCAGTCCCCGGGACAGCTCCTATAATTCACCCCTCCACTTT	CASSPRDSSYNSPLHF
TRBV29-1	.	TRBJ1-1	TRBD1	TGCAGCGTTGACACAGGGGGCGCGGGCACTGAAGCTTTCTTT	CSVDTGGAGTEAFF
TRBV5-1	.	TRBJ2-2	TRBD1	TGCGCCAGCAGCTTGGGACAGGGGAAGTCCGGGGAGCTGTTTTTT	CASSLGQGKSGELFF
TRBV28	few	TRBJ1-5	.	TGTGCCAGCAGTTCCACCAGGGGTCCCCAGCATTTT	CASSSTRGPQHF
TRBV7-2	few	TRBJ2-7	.	TGTGCCAGCAGCTTAGTGTGGGGAACCTACGAGCAGTACTTC	CASSLVWGTYEQYF
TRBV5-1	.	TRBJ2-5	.	TGCGCCAGCAGCATCGACGGCCAAGAGACCCAGTACTTC	CASSIDGQETQYF
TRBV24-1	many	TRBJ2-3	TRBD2	TGTGCCACCAGTGATTCCTATAGCGGGAGTAGGGCAGATACGCAGTATTTT	CATSDSYSGSRADTQYF
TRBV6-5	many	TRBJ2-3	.	TGTGCCAGCAACGTCGGGCTTAGCACAGATACGCAGTATTTT	CASNVGLSTDTQYF
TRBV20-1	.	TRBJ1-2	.	TGCAGTGCTAGTAATGGGGCAGGTGGCTACACCTTC	CSASNGAGGYTF
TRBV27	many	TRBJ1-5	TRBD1	TGTGCCAGCGGTGCAGGGGGCAGGGAGCCCCAGCATTTT	CASGAGGREPQHF
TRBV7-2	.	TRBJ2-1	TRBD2	TGTGCCAGCAGCTTCACGGGGGGATACAATGAGCAGTTCTTC	CASSFTGGYNEQFF
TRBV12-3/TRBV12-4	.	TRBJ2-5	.	TGTGCCAGCAGTTTTTACAGGCAAGAGACCCAGTACTTC	CASSFYRQETQYF
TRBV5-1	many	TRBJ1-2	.	TGCGCCAGCAGGGACACCTATGGCTACACCTTC	CASRDTYGYTF
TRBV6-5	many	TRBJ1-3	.	TGTGCCAGCAGGGGGTACGGGACGGCCTCTGGAAACACCATATATTTT	CASRGYGTASGNTIYF
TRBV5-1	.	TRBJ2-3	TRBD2	TGCGCCAGCAGCTGGAGAACTAGCGGGACCCTTAGGGGCACAGATACGCAGTATTTT	CASSWRTSGTLRGTDTQYF
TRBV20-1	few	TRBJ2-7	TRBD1	TGCAGTGCCCAAACCGGGACAGGGTCCTATGAGCAGTACTTC	CSAQTGTGSYEQYF
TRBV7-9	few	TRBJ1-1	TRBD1	TGTGCCAGCAGCGAACAGGGGCTGAACACTGAAGCTTTCTTT	CASSEQGLNTEAFF
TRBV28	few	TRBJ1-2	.	TGTGCCAGCAGTACCGGGACACTTGGCTACACCTTC	CASSTGTLGYTF
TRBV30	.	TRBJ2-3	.	TGTGCCTGGACCGAGGGGTTAGGGCGGACAGATACGCAGTATTTT	CAWTEGLGRTDTQYF
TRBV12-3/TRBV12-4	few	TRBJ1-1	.	TGTGCCAGCAGTTCAAATCAGGGGCTGTCGGCTTTCTTT	CASSSNQGLSAFF
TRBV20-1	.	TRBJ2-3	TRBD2	TGCAGTGCTTCACTAGCGGGTGTCACAGATACGCAGTATTTT	CSASLAGVTDTQYF
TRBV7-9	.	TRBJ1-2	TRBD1	TGTGCCAGCAGACCAGGGGGCGGGATCGACGGCTACACCTTC	CASRPGGGIDGYTF
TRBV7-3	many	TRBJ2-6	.	TGTGCCAGCAGCTTAGGAGGCTCTGGGGCCAACGTCCTGACTTTC	CASSLGGSGANVLTF
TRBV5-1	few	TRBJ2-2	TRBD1	TGCGCCAGCAGCTTGACCGGGACAGCCACCGGGGAGCTGTTTTTT	CASSLTGTATGELFF
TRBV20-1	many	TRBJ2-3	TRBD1	TGCAGTGCTAAGGACAGGGCGGGCACAGATACGCAGTATTTT	CSAKDRAGTDTQYF
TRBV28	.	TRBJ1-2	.	TGTGCCAGCAGTAGCATTAACTATGGCTACACCTTC	CASSSINYGYTF
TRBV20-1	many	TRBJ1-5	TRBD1	TGCAGTGCAGGGGGCAAGAGCAATCAGCCCCAGCATTTT	CSAGGKSNQPQHF